This entry lists 22 T cell receptor beta chains sequenced from one sample in a study of T cell responses to AZD1222 COVID-19 vaccine. Clones were sequenced by immunoSEQ multiplex PCR, and TCRdb holds only the in-frame ones, with some missing. This table has approximately 130,000 clones, about 88% appearing once. This sample comprised peripheral blood, obtained 28 days after the second AZD1222 dose. The receptors shown here come from an adult who received the AZD1222 COVID-19 vaccine.

The chain joins TRBV3-1 (or the pseudogene TRBV3-2) to TRBJ1-2, with a weak D call TRBD1 (5 bases). Looked up from germline, CDR1 is LGHDT and CDR2 is YNNKEL (reference sequence). V was shortened by 1 base and J by 3 bases, with 12 bases between the two germline ends. This CDR3 contains 15 residues. DNA for the CDR3: TGTGCCAGCAGCCAAGGAGGGGCCCCTTACTATGGCTACACCTTC. Amino acid sequence: CASSQGGAPYYGYTF.

This chain connects TRBV7-2 to TRBJ2-2; 8 bases agree with TRBD2. The V and J ends lost 4 bases and 5 bases, in that order; junction bases with no gene match: 12. From germline, CDR1 is SGHTA and CDR2 FQGNSA. The CDR3 extends over 17 amino acids. The CDR3 bases are TGTGCCAGCAGCTCCCGGGGGGGACCAGGAGGGACCGGGGAGCTGTTTTTT. Protein product: CASSSRGGPGGTGELFF. The full variable domain, rest sourced from reference TRBV7-2 and TRBJ2-2, is GAGVSQSPSNKVTEKGKDVELRCDPISGHTALYWYRQSLGQGLEFLIYFQGNSAPDKSGLPSDRFSAERTGGSVSTLTIQRTQQEDSAVYLCASSSRGGPGGTGELFFGEGSRLTVL.

The chain joins TRBV19 to TRBJ1-2, with 7 positions matching TRBD1. The CDR3 length is 14 residues. V trimming: 5 bases; J trimming: 4 bases; junction bases outside the gene matches: 7. The V gene's germline CDR1 is LNHDA and CDR2 SQIVND (reference sequence). CDR3 sequence reads: CASSPQTGPYGYTF. The CDR3 region has the DNA TGTGCCAGTAGTCCCCAGACAGGGCCCTATGGCTACACCTTC.

The chain joins TRBV3-1 (or the pseudogene TRBV3-2) to TRBJ2-1, with 10 bases aligning to TRBD2. The trim removed 7 bases at V and 3 bases at J, leaving 6 bases unmatched. Looked up from germline, CDR1 is LGHDT and CDR2 is YNNKEL (reference sequence). The CDR3 contains 15 residues. CDR3: CASTPLAGHYNEQFF. CDR3 DNA: TGTGCCAGCACCCCACTAGCGGGGCACTACAATGAGCAGTTCTTC.

The chain couples TRBV2 to TRBJ1-3, with D perhaps matching TRBD1 (5 bases). V lost 4 bases and J lost 2, with 12 bases in between. This CDR3 is 15 amino acids long. Germline lookup yields CDR1 SNHLY and CDR2 FYNNEI. The CDR3 reads CASSGGRNTGNTIYF. DNA of the CDR3: TGTGCCAGCAGTGGGGGGAGGAATACTGGAAACACCATATATTTT.

The genes are TRBV10-3 and TRBJ1-1; D possibly corresponds to TRBD1 (5 bases). Trimming pared 3 bases from V and 5 bases from J, leaving 13 bases between. Germline V gene data show CDR1 as ENHRY and CDR2 as SYGVKD. The CDR3 consists of 14 residues. The CDR3, as DNA: TGTGCCATCAGTGACTACCTGGAGGGGACTGAAGCTTTCTTT. It yields the protein CAISDYLEGTEAFF.

This chain links TRBV19 with TRBJ1-5; 7 bases are a match to TRBD1. After removal of 1 base from V and 5 bases from J, the junction contained 5 bases not matched to a gene. The germline CDR1 and CDR2 sequences are LNHDA and SQIVND (reference sequence). The CDR3 consists of 15 residues. The CDR3, as DNA: TGTGCCAGTAGTATAGCAGGGGGTACGTATCAGCCCCAGCATTTT. Translating gives CASSIAGGTYQPQHF.

The chain has TRBV15 and TRBJ2-5, with no clear D. The CDR3 runs 13 residues. V was cut by 1 base and J by 3 bases, with 6 bases left in between. In germline, CDR1 is LNHNV, CDR2 YYDKDF (reference sequence). CDR3 bases: TGTGCCACCAGCAGAGGAAGGGAAGAGACCCAGTACTTC. Encoded protein: CATSRGREETQYF.

V is TRBV10-1 and J is TRBJ2-1, with 9 bases matching TRBD2. CDR1 and CDR2 (germline): WNHNN, SYGVQD (reference sequence). After removal of 3 bases from V and 8 bases from J, the junction contained 8 bases not matched to a gene. This CDR3 has 15 residues. CDR3 sequence: CASSEAHSGSYEQFF. CDR3 in DNA: TGCGCCAGCAGTGAAGCCCATAGCGGGAGTTATGAGCAGTTCTTC.

The gene calls are TRBV15 and TRBJ1-1, with 7 bases that match TRBD1. The CDR3 consists of 14 residues. Germline V gene sequence: CDR1 LNHNV, CDR2 YYDKDF (reference sequence). Trimming took 3 bases from V and 3 from J; bases not matched to a gene: 4. The CDR3 reads CATSRSDRDTEAFF. Written as DNA, the CDR3 is TGTGCCACCAGCAGGAGTGACAGGGACACTGAAGCTTTCTTT. The variable domain in full, with the rest retrieved from reference TRBV15 and TRBJ1-1, is DAMVIQNPRYQVTQFGKPVTLSCSQTLNHNVMYWYQQKSSQAPKLLFHYYDKDFNNEADTPDNFQSRRPNTSFCFLDIRSPGLGDTAMYLCATSRSDRDTEAFFGQGTRLTVV.

The gene calls are TRBV5-1 and TRBJ2-5, with D maybe TRBD2 (5 bases). With 2 bases removed from V and 0 bases from J, the gap between germline ends came to 11 bases. Per germline, CDR1 SGHRS and CDR2 YFSETQ. This CDR3 contains 15 residues. The CDR3 here is CASSFGLINQETQYF. For the CDR3, the DNA is TGCGCCAGCAGCTTTGGACTGATCAACCAAGAGACCCAGTACTTC.

In this sample, this clone turned up once. The CDR3 DNA sequence: TGTGCCAGCAGCCAAAGCCTTATTGGTGAGCAGTTCTTC. Protein product: CASSQSLIGEQFF. The chain combines TRBV11-2 with TRBJ2-1; no clear D gene. V was trimmed by 5 bases and J by 9 bases, leaving 14 bases between them. The CDR3 spans 13 residues. CDR1 SGHAT and CDR2 FQNNGV come from the germline V gene.

This clone has a handful of counts. This chain links TRBV7-2 with TRBJ1-2, with TRBD1 matching over 7 bases. CDR1 and CDR2 from the germline V gene are SGHTA and FQGNSA. This CDR3 region has 15 residues. V shed 5 bases, J shed 7 bases, and the junction held 13 bases outside the gene matches. This CDR3 reads CASSDRRQGVGGYTF. DNA for the CDR3: TGTGCCAGCAGCGATAGAAGACAGGGTGTTGGTGGCTACACCTTC.

This clone was observed a single time. The chain employs TRBV7-9 and TRBJ2-7; TRBD2 matches 8 bases. The ends lost 5 bases at V and 2 bases at J; junction bases unmatched: 8. The CDR3 has 15 residues. CDR1 and CDR2 (germline): SEHNR, FQNEAQ (reference sequence). CDR3 sequence reads: CASSETLAGTYEQYF. The CDR3 region has the DNA TGTGCCAGCAGCGAAACGCTAGCGGGTACCTACGAGCAGTACTTC.

The chain combines TRBV11-2 with TRBJ2-5, with TRBD2 matching 8 bases. V lost 1 base to trimming and J lost 8 bases; unmatched junction nucleotides: 15. The CDR3 runs to 17 residues. Germline V gene sequence: CDR1 SGHAT, CDR2 FQNNGV. The CDR3 here is CASSLAPFTGGAGTQYF. As DNA, the CDR3 is TGTGCCAGCAGCTTAGCCCCTTTCACGGGAGGGGCGGGAACCCAGTACTTC.

The table lists this clone with a few counts. The V call is TRBV5-4, the J call TRBJ2-1; 13 bases are a match to TRBD2. CDR1 and CDR2 (germline): SGHNT, YYREEE (reference sequence). The trim removed 3 bases at V and 7 bases at J, leaving 1 base unmatched. This CDR3 contains 14 residues. CDR3 nucleotide sequence: TGTGCCAGCAGCTCGGGACTAGCGGGAAATGAGCAGTTCTTC. Its translation: CASSSGLAGNEQFF.

V and J are TRBV18 and TRBJ2-1; 13 bases line up with TRBD2. Trimming at V came to 6 bases and at J to 10 bases, leaving 9 bases not matched to a gene. Germline V gives CDR1 KGHSH, CDR2 LQKENI. This CDR3 contains 15 residues. CDR3 sequence: CASSQLAGGPQEQFF. The CDR3 DNA reads TGTGCCAGCTCGCAACTAGCGGGAGGGCCGCAAGAGCAGTTCTTC.

The CDR3 is CASSLIAGTITDTQYF. Written as DNA, the CDR3 is TGTGCCAGCAGCTTGATTGCAGGGACCATAACAGATACGCAGTATTTT. The chain employs TRBV5-5 and TRBJ2-3; tentatively, D is TRBD1 or TRBD2 (5 bases each). Trimming removed 1 base from V and 3 bases from J, with 15 bases in between. Germline V gene lookup returns CDR1 SGHKS and CDR2 YYEKEE (reference sequence). The CDR3 loop spans 16 amino acids.

This chain joins TRBV4-2 and TRBJ1-5, with 8 positions matching TRBD1. The V segment lost 1 base and the J segment 0 bases; nucleotides outside the gene matches: 8. From germline, CDR1 is LGHNA and CDR2 YNFKEQ. This CDR3 is 18 amino acids long. The CDR3 bases are TGTGCCAGCAGCCAAGGGGCTGGACAGGGTAATAGCAATCAGCCCCAGCATTTT. This sequence encodes CASSQGAGQGNSNQPQHF.

The chain has TRBV6-6 and TRBJ1-2; D remains ambiguous. V was clipped by 4 bases and J by 8 bases, with 17 bases between them. The CDR3 has 14 residues. Per germline, CDR1 MNHNY and CDR2 SVGAGI (reference sequence). Here the CDR3 DNA reads TGTGCCAGCAGTTCCGCTTCCGGGAGCTCGGGCTACACCTTC. It codes for CASSSASGSSGYTF.

This chain joins TRBV7-9 and TRBJ2-1, with D maybe TRBD2 (5 bases). V was cut by 5 bases and J by 9 bases, with 11 bases left in between. CDR3 size: 12 residues. Germline CDR1 and CDR2: SEHNR and FQNEAQ (reference sequence). Here the CDR3 DNA reads TGTGCCAGCAGCGTTGGGGAGAGTGAGCAGTTCTTC. Translating gives CASSVGESEQFF.

The J gene is TRBJ2-2, the V gene TRBV7-2, with D unclear. V was trimmed by 1 base and J by 8 bases, leaving 14 bases between them. CDR3 length: 15 residues. Germline CDR1 reads SGHTA; CDR2 reads FQGNSA. The chain's CDR3 is CASSLDFSYMGELFF. CDR3 sequence (DNA): TGTGCCAGCAGCTTAGATTTTTCGTATATGGGGGAGCTGTTTTTT.